Listed below are T cell receptor beta chains from one sample, sequenced in a study of cytomegalovirus exposure and HLA in healthy donors. Produced via immunoSEQ multiplex PCR; TCRdb's table is partial and in-frame only. Here the sample spans 200,000 to 250,000 clones, roughly 87% being singletons. The sample taken for sequencing was PBMCs. Every receptor here comes from a woman in her thirties or forties in good health and CMV-seropositive. Each CDR3 is given with its conserved first and last residue. Each record gives: D gene, J gene, V gene, clone size, CDR3 DNA, CDR3 protein. A D gene is named only where the DNA matches it firmly. The size field is filled for only some rows; it gives once, few, many or a size class.

>TRBD1|TRBJ1-1|TRBV28|.
TGTGCCATCGGACAGGGATTAATGAACACTGAAGCTTTCTTT
CAIGQGLMNTEAFF
>TRBD1|TRBJ1-1|TRBV4-1|.
TGCGCCAGCAGCCAAGAGCAGGGGGCAGGAAACACTGAAGCTTTCTTT
CASSQEQGAGNTEAFF
>TRBD2|TRBJ2-5|TRBV9|few
TGTGCCAGCAGCGTTAGCGGGAGTATGGAGACCCAGTACTTC
CASSVSGSMETQYF
>.|TRBJ1-2|TRBV19|.
TGTGCCAGTAGTATAGCAGAGGTCGCGGGAGGTGGCTACACCTTC
CASSIAEVAGGGYTF
>TRBD2|TRBJ2-5|TRBV10-2|few
TGCGCCAGCAGACTAGCGGGGGGGCCTCAGGAGACCCAGTACTTC
CASRLAGGPQETQYF
>TRBD1|TRBJ1-2|TRBV7-2|.
TGTGCCAGCAGCTTATACCGGGACAGGGGGCTAGGCTACACCTTC
CASSLYRDRGLGYTF
>.|TRBJ2-3|TRBV4-3|.
TGCGCCAGCAGCCAAGGAACAGGGCAGCTTTCAGATACGCAGTATTTT
CASSQGTGQLSDTQYF
>TRBD2|TRBJ2-7|TRBV7-6|once
TGTGCCAGCAGCTCCCGGACTAGCGGGATTATAGGCGAGCAGTACTTC
CASSSRTSGIIGEQYF
>TRBD1|TRBJ1-4|TRBV15|.
TGTGCCACCAGCAGCCGGACAGGGTTCCATGAAAAACTGTTTTTT
CATSSRTGFHEKLFF
>.|TRBJ2-7|TRBV9|.
TGTGCCAGCAGCGTAGCTACGGCGGGGGCACCTGGCGAGCAGTACTTC
CASSVATAGAPGEQYF
>.|TRBJ1-2|TRBV5-6|.
TGTGCCAGCAGCTTGGATAGGATCGGGGACTACACCTTC
CASSLDRIGDYTF
>TRBD1|TRBJ2-1|TRBV14|once
TGTGCCAGCAGCCAATCCCATCTACAGGGGCTCCTAGTCAATGAGCAGTTCTTC
CASSQSHLQGLLVNEQFF
>.|TRBJ2-3|TRBV5-1|.
TGCGCCAGCAGCCATGGGACAGCAGGGGGGTCAGATACGCAGTATTTT
CASSHGTAGGSDTQYF
>TRBD2|TRBJ2-2|TRBV6-1|.
TGTGCCACCCGACACGGGGGGGCAGGCGGGGAGCTGTTTTTT
CATRHGGAGGELFF
>.|TRBJ1-2|TRBV7-9|.
TGTGCCAGCAGCTCCCGGAAGCCAACCGGGACCGTGAGGGGGGGCTACACCTTC
CASSSRKPTGTVRGGYTF
>.|TRBJ1-5|TRBV27|.
TGTGCCAGCAGTCACACTGCAGGGAGGGATAGCAATCAGCCCCAGCATTTT
CASSHTAGRDSNQPQHF
>TRBD1|TRBJ2-3|TRBV4-3|.
TGCGCCAGCAGCCACGACAGGGGACGCACAGATACGCAGTATTTT
CASSHDRGRTDTQYF
>.|TRBJ2-2|TRBV2|few
TGTGCCAGCACTAGCGAGAACACCGGGGAGCTGTTTTTT
CASTSENTGELFF
>.|TRBJ2-1|TRBV6-1|.
TGTGCCAGCAGTGGGTATTTGGGAGAGGGGTTCTTC
CASSGYLGEGFF
>.|TRBJ2-7|TRBV10-3|few
TGTGCCAGCAGACTCCTCCAGGGCTCCTACGAGCAGTACTTC
CASRLLQGSYEQYF
>.|TRBJ2-5|TRBV27|.
TGTGCCAGCAGTTTAAGTACCAGTACAGGCCAGACCCAGTACTTC
CASSLSTSTGQTQYF
>TRBD1|TRBJ1-2|TRBV6-5|.
TGTGCCAGCAGTGTGACAGGGGGCTTATATGGCTACACCTTC
CASSVTGGLYGYTF
>.|TRBJ2-2|TRBV27|few
TGTGCCAGCAGTTTTTTGAGCGGGGAGCTGTTTTTT
CASSFLSGELFF
>.|TRBJ1-5|TRBV6-1|.
TGTGCCAGCAGTGAAAGGGGTTACAATCAGCCCCAGCATTTT
CASSERGYNQPQHF
>.|TRBJ2-7|TRBV4-2|.
TGTGCCAGCGGCCAAGGCGAGATCCCCTACGAGCAGTACTTC
CASGQGEIPYEQYF
>TRBD1|TRBJ1-1|TRBV5-1|.
TGCGCCAGCAGCTTGGGACCGGGACAGGGGATGAACACTGAAGCTTTCTTT
CASSLGPGQGMNTEAFF
>.|TRBJ2-6|TRBV6-5|.
TGTGCCAGCAGTAAGAGGGGGATAGGGGCCAACGTCCTGACTTTC
CASSKRGIGANVLTF
>TRBD1|TRBJ1-4|TRBV27|.
TGTGCCAGCAGTTTGGGACAGGGCACAGAAAAACTGTTTTTT
CASSLGQGTEKLFF
>TRBD1|TRBJ1-1|TRBV29-1|.
TGCAGCGCTGGCAGGGGGGTTTCTTACACTGAAGCTTTCTTT
CSAGRGVSYTEAFF
>TRBD1|TRBJ1-5|TRBV7-2|.
TGTGCCAGCAGCCTGACAGGGGGGAGCAATCAGCCCCAGCATTTT
CASSLTGGSNQPQHF
>.|TRBJ1-5|TRBV19|once
TGTGCCACAGGGTTGTCGCGCAATCAGCCCCAGCATTTT
CATGLSRNQPQHF
>TRBD2|TRBJ2-5|TRBV6-6|once
TGTGCCAGCACCCCTAACTTAGCGGGAGGAGAGACCCAGTACTTC
CASTPNLAGGETQYF
>TRBD2|TRBJ2-3|TRBV9|.
TGTGCCAGCAGCCCTAGCGGGGTGACTCGAGATACGCAGTATTTT
CASSPSGVTRDTQYF
>.|TRBJ2-7|TRBV6-6|few
TGTGCCAGCAGTTACTCCGGCGGCGGGACCTACGAGCAGTACTTC
CASSYSGGGTYEQYF
>.|TRBJ2-7|TRBV9|.
TGTGCCAGCAGGAGCCCTACGTCCTACGAGCAGTACTTC
CASRSPTSYEQYF
>.|TRBJ2-3|TRBV6-5|.
TGTGCCAGCAGCCCCGAGATAGGCGGGCAGTATTTT
CASSPEIGGQYF
>TRBD1|TRBJ1-2|TRBV5-1|.
TGCGCCAGCAGCGACGCCGGGACAGTCTATGGCTACACCTTC
CASSDAGTVYGYTF
>TRBD1|TRBJ2-2|TRBV7-6|once
TGTGCCAGCAGCCCTCCCGGGACAGGGGCCGGGGAGCTGTTTTTT
CASSPPGTGAGELFF
>TRBD2|TRBJ2-7|TRBV6-6|.
TGTGCCAGCAGTGACAGAGCGGGGGGAGTCTACGAGCAGTACTTC
CASSDRAGGVYEQYF
>.|TRBJ1-1|TRBV14|.
TGTGCCAGCAGGCGCCTAACTCGGGACACTGAAGCTTTCTTT
CASRRLTRDTEAFF